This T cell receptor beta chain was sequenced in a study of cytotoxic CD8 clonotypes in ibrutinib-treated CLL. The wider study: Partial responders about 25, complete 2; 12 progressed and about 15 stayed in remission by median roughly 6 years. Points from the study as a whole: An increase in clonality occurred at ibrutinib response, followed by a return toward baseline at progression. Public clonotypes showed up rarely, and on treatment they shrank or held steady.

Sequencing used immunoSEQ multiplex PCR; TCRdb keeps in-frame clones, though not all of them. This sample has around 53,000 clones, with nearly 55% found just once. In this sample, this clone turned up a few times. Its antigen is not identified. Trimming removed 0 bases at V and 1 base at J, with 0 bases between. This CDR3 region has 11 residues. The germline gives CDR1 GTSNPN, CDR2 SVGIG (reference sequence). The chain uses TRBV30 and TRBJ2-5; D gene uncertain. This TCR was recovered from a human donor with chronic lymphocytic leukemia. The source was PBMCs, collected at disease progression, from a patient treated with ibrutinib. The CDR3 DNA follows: TGTGCCTGGAGTGTCCAAGAGACCCAGTACTTC. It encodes CAWSVQETQYF.